The T cell receptor (beta chain) under discussion was sequenced for a study of sequential checkpoint blockade in melanoma. Profiling relied on immunoSEQ multiplex PCR, and the TCRdb table lists in-frame clones only, not all of them. Among around 3,500 clones listed, over 40% were seen once. Trimming stripped 0 bases from V and 4 bases from J, with 9 bases between. This CDR3 region has 14 residues. Germline loops: CDR1 LGHNA, CDR2 YNFKEQ. Indicated treatment: randomized to nivolumab then ipilimumab (arm A) or the reverse (arm B). Sorted cells were live CD3+CD8+, lacking CD19 and CD56, from PBMCs. V gene TRBV4-2 combines with J gene TRBJ1-1, with D tentatively TRBD1 (5 bases). The sequence came from a human donor with melanoma. Sequencing was performed on CD8+ T cells sorted from blood (inferred from file names), taken from a patient given nivolumab and ipilimumab in sequence. The CDR3 spells CASSQEQASTEAFF. The CDR3 DNA is TGTGCCAGCAGCCAAGAACAGGCCAGCACTGAAGCTTTCTTT.